The clone carrying this T cell receptor (beta chain) occurred many times. Its specificity is unknown. The entry originates in a study of T cell repertoires in cytomegalovirus infection. Overall study context: Based on public TCR beta signatures, there were indications of CMV infection and of a matching HLA type. Study-wide results and caveats: Predominance within the ex vivo response was attributable to HLA-C-restricted CMV-specific TCR beta clonotypes. People with CMV and the relevant HLA were identified by cumulative public TCR beta family frequency.

CDR3 length: 17 amino acids. CDR1 is MNHEY, CDR2 SVGEGT, per germline. V gave up 8 bases and J gave up 4 bases; unmatched junction bases: 18. TCRdb passed the reads through MiXCR, listing each CDR3 protein once. This table holds around 450,000 distinct CDR3 sequences, about 11% found once. The specimen sequenced was PBMCs. The sequence came from a human donor in good health (CMV status not recorded). Some clones in this sample may be carry-over from other donors' samples. V gene TRBV6-2 or TRBV6-3 combines with J gene TRBJ2-7; 9 bases are shared with TRBD1. For the CDR3, the DNA is TGTGCCAGCCACGATATTACCGGGACAGGGCTGATTTACGAGCAGTACTTC. This encodes CASHDITGTGLIYEQYF.